This TCR beta chain was captured in a study of blood T cell repertoires in COVID-19. About the research overall: The United States, Italy and Spain were the sources of the acute and convalescent COVID-19 samples. From T cells, B-cell-depleted T cells, or PBMCs came the material, which was cDNA or gDNA.

Source study methods: Amplification from reference gene primers served as the basis for estimated nucleated cell counts. Sequencing was performed with immunoSEQ multiplex PCR; in TCRdb, only in-frame clones are kept and a portion is missing. The D gene and trimming were derived from the DNA, and the V and J assignments and clone size from that table. The sample includes about 200,000 clones, 80% to 90% of them seen just once. CDR3 length: 19 amino acids. V lost 6 bases and J 0 bases, leaving 24 bases between the germline ends. CDR1 is LGHDT, CDR2 YNNKEL, per germline (reference sequence). This chain connects TRBV3-1 (or the pseudogene TRBV3-2) to TRBJ2-4, with D tentatively TRBD1 (6 bases). The receptor comes from a woman of 80 years or more with acute or convalescent COVID-19. The specimen sequenced was peripheral blood. This CDR3 reads CASSFRTGQTGLAKNIQYF. DNA of the CDR3: TGTGCCAGCAGTTTTCGGACGGGACAAACGGGCCTAGCCAAAAACATTCAGTACTTC.